The sequence of this TCR beta chain was determined in a study of cytomegalovirus exposure and HLA in healthy donors. Study information: For the approximately 400 genotyped donors, 65% to 90% fell within the Caucasian-associated ancestry cluster.

Points on this clone: Its specificity is unknown.

Primers for the PCR totalled 60 Vbeta and 13 Jbeta. Using immunoSEQ multiplex PCR, the repertoire was profiled, and TCRdb retains in-frame clones only, with some absent. This sample's clone table lists about 210,000 clones. Study conclusions and caveats: Later work found most CMV-associated TCR beta chains apparently HLA-restricted.

The CDR3 runs to 14 residues. V was shortened by 0 bases and J by 4 bases, with 8 bases between the two germline ends. Germline V lookup: CDR1 SGHRS, CDR2 YFSETQ. The V gene is TRBV5-1, the J gene TRBJ1-5, with D uncertain. Sequencing used PBMCs. The origin of this receptor is a woman aged 30 to 39 in good health and CMV-seropositive. The DNA for the CDR3 is TGCGCCAGCAGCTTGGGGCAGGATAATCAGCCCCAGCATTTT. Encoded protein: CASSLGQDNQPQHF.